This TCR beta chain came from a study of blood T cells in healthy people across ages. Germline V gives CDR1 MNHEY, CDR2 SVGEGT. V was trimmed by 8 bases and J by 7 bases, leaving 21 bases between them. CDR3 length equals 15 residues. It was ten milliliters of peripheral blood that were drawn from each donor. A second PCR of roughly 7 to 11 cycles used a sample-barcoded 5' primer and a J-beta primer mix. TCRdb analysed the 5' RACE reads with MiXCR anew, one entry per CDR3 protein. The profile shows about 650,000 distinct CDR3 sequences, roughly 32% of them singletons. The sequenced sample was blood. The chain recombines TRBV6-2 or TRBV6-3 with TRBJ2-1, with a tentative D call TRBD1 (5 bases). The clonotype comes from a woman at least 80 years old in good health. The CDR3 DNA is TGTGCCAGCTCCCATCCCGACAGACGTAAGAATGAGCAGTTCTTC. This sequence encodes CASSHPDRRKNEQFF.